This T cell receptor (beta chain) was found in a study of T cells in Graves' hyperthyroidism and ophthalmopathy. Across the whole study: Any treatment followed the collection of peripheral blood at initial diagnosis.

This CDR3 region has 15 residues. V lost 6 bases and J lost 6; bases outside the gene matches: 12. Germline assignment: CDR1 SGHTA and CDR2 FQGNSA. Across 18 months, stable Graves' hyperthyroidism was marked by no progression to ophthalmopathy. Amplified regions were TCR beta CDR3 sequences from RNA transcripts. First-round RT-PCR of the TCR CDR3 relied on the HTBI primer set. TCRdb passed the multiplex PCR reads through MiXCR, listing each CDR3 protein once. The sample yields around 500,000 distinct CDR3 sequences, 13% to 15% seen once. This clonotype came up many times. The gene calls are TRBV7-2 and TRBJ2-7; TRBD2 aligns across 9 bases. What was sequenced was blood. This sequence was found in a young woman with Graves' hyperthyroidism. CDR3 sequence reads: CASSPGLAMTIEQYF. The CDR3, as DNA: TGTGCCAGCAGTCCTGGACTAGCGATGACCATCGAGCAGTACTTC.